The 28 T cell receptor beta chains given below trace back to one sample, sequenced in a study of OX40 agonist ivuxolimab in advanced cancers. The library was obtained by the immunoSEQ multiplex PCR assay. The source is immuneACCESS, and TCRdb retained only in-frame sequences with V and J called. Part of the clones is not carried over; for the studies checked, unresolved V genes explain less than half of this, and the remainder is unexplained. Present in this sample are almost 70,000 clones, 70% to 90% of which were seen just once. In total, the top ten clones hold roughly 4.2% of the sample. The input for sequencing was CD4+ or CD8+ T cells sorted from blood, taken in a trial of the OX40 agonist ivuxolimab. These TCRs come from an adult with an advanced solid tumor such as melanoma, head and neck, liver or kidney cancer.

The V call is TRBV7-6, the J call TRBJ2-1, with 14 bases identical to TRBD2. This CDR3 is built from 15 residues. J lost 8 bases, V lost 4 bases, and 4 bases had no gene match. CDR1 and CDR2 from the germline V gene are SGHVS and FNYEAQ. As DNA, the CDR3 is TGTGCCAGCAGCTATGGGACTAGCGGGAGCGATGAGCAGTTCTTC. It yields the protein CASSYGTSGSDEQFF.

The chain employs TRBV6-6 and TRBJ2-7, with D perhaps TRBD1 (5 bases). Germline CDR1 and CDR2: MNHNY and SVGAGI (reference sequence). This CDR3 has 13 residues. The V and J ends lost 7 bases and 6 bases respectively, with 16 bases between them. The CDR3 here is CASKLKGFGEQYF. CDR3 in DNA: TGTGCCAGCAAATTAAAGGGGTTCGGCGAGCAGTACTTC.

The genes are TRBV30 and TRBJ2-6, with D maybe TRBD2 (6 bases). CDR1 is GTSNPN, CDR2 SVGIG, per germline (reference sequence). The length of the CDR3 is 15 residues. The V end lost 2 bases, the J end lost 4 bases, and 12 bases lay between the germline ends. CDR3 coding DNA: TGTGCCTGGAGTAAGGTAGCGGCGGGGGCCAACGTCCTGACTTTC. It specifies CAWSKVAAGANVLTF.

The chain is built from TRBV2 and TRBJ1-1, with D possibly matching TRBD1 (5 bases). This CDR3 has 13 amino acids. Trimming removed 5 bases at V and 7 bases at J, with 14 bases between. Germline values: CDR1 SNHLY, CDR2 FYNNEI. CDR3 sequence: CASSPAWGVEAFF. The DNA of the CDR3 is TGTGCCAGCAGTCCTGCATGGGGGGTTGAAGCTTTCTTT.

The gene calls are TRBV28 and TRBJ1-2; 8 nucleotides align to TRBD1. The CDR3 covers 14 residues. CDR1 and CDR2 (germline): MDHEN, SYDVKM. The ends lost 6 bases at V and 4 bases at J; junction bases unmatched: 7. The CDR3 region has the DNA TGTGCCAGCAGAAGCGGACAGGGCCTCTATGGCTACACCTTC. Translating gives CASRSGQGLYGYTF.

CDR3 in amino acids: CAGVDSSYGYTF. The DNA for the CDR3 is TGTGCCGGGGTAGACAGCTCCTATGGCTACACCTTC. The chain combines TRBV28 with TRBJ1-2; D might be TRBD1 (5 bases). V shed 11 bases and J shed 4 bases, with 14 bases lying between them. This CDR3 contains 12 residues. CDR1 and CDR2 from the germline V gene are MDHEN and SYDVKM.

CDR3 coding DNA: TGTGCCAGCAGCTCACCGGGGCAGCCCCAGCATTTT. Translation gives CASSSPGQPQHF. V is TRBV27 and J is TRBJ1-5; D ambiguous. Germline CDR1 is MNHEY and CDR2 is SMNVEV (reference sequence). V lost 6 bases to trimming and J lost 7 bases, with 10 bases between them. This CDR3 comprises 12 residues.

This chain links TRBV27 with TRBJ1-1, with 7 bases fitting TRBD1. CDR3 length: 15 residues. CDR1 is MNHEY, CDR2 SMNVEV, per germline (reference sequence). V shed 5 bases and J 3 bases; nucleotides not matched to a gene: 9. Here the CDR3 reads CASSPYRQGDTEAFF. CDR3 nucleotide sequence: TGTGCCAGCAGTCCATACCGACAGGGTGACACTGAAGCTTTCTTT.

This clone came up a few times. The sample contains more than one DNA sequence encoding this CDR3. J is TRBJ2-1 and V is TRBV7-2; D gene unclear. CDR3 size: 13 residues. The V and J ends lost 5 bases and 7 bases respectively, with 12 bases between them. Per germline, CDR1 SGHTA and CDR2 FQGNSA. The CDR3 reads CASSRRQENEQFF. CDR3 DNA: TGTGCCAGCAGCCGAAGGCAGGAAAATGAGCAGTTCTTC.

The genes are TRBV5-1 and TRBJ2-5; a possible D gene is TRBD1 (6 bases). The CDR3 runs to 13 residues. V was clipped by 1 base and J by 5 bases, with 9 bases between them. CDR1 and CDR2 (germline): SGHRS, YFSETQ. This CDR3 reads CASSLWGLETQYF. CDR3 in DNA: TGCGCCAGCAGCTTGTGGGGGCTGGAGACCCAGTACTTC.

The chain recombines TRBV4-3 with TRBJ2-1, with TRBD2 identical over 9 bases. V was clipped by 2 bases and J by 3 bases; unmatched bases: 5. CDR1 is LGHNA, CDR2 YSLEER, per germline. The CDR3 is made up of 16 amino acids. The CDR3 is CASSQQTSGLYNEQFF. The CDR3 bases are TGCGCCAGCAGCCAACAGACTAGCGGACTCTACAATGAGCAGTTCTTC.

The table lists this clone with a count of one. This chain links TRBV6-1 with TRBJ2-5; D perhaps matches TRBD2 (7 bases). Trimming left V 11 bases short and J 1 base short, with 17 bases between. The germline CDR1 and CDR2 sequences are MNHNS and SASEGT. The length of the CDR3 is 14 residues. This CDR3 reads CASSPRGAQETQYF. The CDR3 DNA reads TGTGCCTCCTCCCCCCGGGGGGCCCAAGAGACCCAGTACTTC.

The genes are TRBV14 and TRBJ2-1; D is unresolved. V lost 0 bases and J lost 9, with 6 bases in between. This CDR3 region has 12 residues. CDR1 is SGHDN and CDR2 is FVKESK in the germline V gene. CDR3: CASSQEFTEQFF. The DNA for the CDR3 is TGTGCCAGCAGCCAAGAATTTACTGAGCAGTTCTTC.

The chain employs TRBV28 and TRBJ2-5; weak D call: TRBD2 (6 bases). The CDR3 spans 15 residues. CDR1 MDHEN and CDR2 SYDVKM come from the germline V gene. Trimming left V 5 bases short and J 5 bases short, with 18 bases between. The CDR3 here is CASSLRTGVGETQYF. DNA for the CDR3: TGTGCCAGCAGTCTCAGGACGGGGGTGGGGGAGACCCAGTACTTC.

This chain joins TRBV28 and TRBJ1-4; 8 nucleotides match TRBD1. CDR3 length: 18 residues. CDR1 and CDR2 from the germline V gene are MDHEN and SYDVKM. Trimming at V came to 6 bases and at J to 0 bases, leaving 12 bases not matched to a gene. The CDR3 DNA sequence: TGTGCCAGCAGCCCCTTGGCAGGGGGCTTTGCAACTAATGAAAAACTGTTTTTT. This codes for CASSPLAGGFATNEKLFF.

A single count supports this clone. J is TRBJ2-1 and V is TRBV9; maybe TRBD1 (6 bases). Germline CDR1 and CDR2: SGDLS and YYNGEE. Trimming cost V 1 base and J 2 bases, with 16 bases left between them. The CDR3 has 17 amino acids. This CDR3 reads CASSVLSTGSTYNEQFF. CDR3 coding DNA: TGTGCCAGCAGCGTATTGTCCACAGGGAGCACCTACAATGAGCAGTTCTTC.

This clone was detected only a few times. This chain joins TRBV2 and TRBJ1-2; D gene ambiguous. The CDR3 has 13 residues. Trimming took 9 bases from V and 8 from J, leaving 19 bases between them. Germline V lookup: CDR1 SNHLY, CDR2 FYNNEI. The CDR3 loop is CASVTDFYGGYTF. The CDR3 coding sequence is TGTGCCAGTGTGACCGATTTCTATGGAGGCTACACCTTC.

V and J are TRBV6-1 and TRBJ2-7; 8 positions agree with TRBD1. Germline trimming cut 6 bases from V and 3 bases from J; bases unmatched to any gene: 10. In germline, CDR1 is MNHNS, CDR2 SASEGT. The CDR3 contains 15 residues. The CDR3 protein is CASRAGTGQYYEQYF. CDR3 nucleotide sequence: TGTGCCAGCAGAGCCGGGACAGGACAATACTACGAGCAGTACTTC.

The rearrangement joins TRBV5-4 to TRBJ1-3, with D perhaps TRBD1 (6 bases). V lost 4 bases and J 1 base, leaving 12 bases between the germline ends. Germline CDR1 is SGHNT and CDR2 is YYREEE (reference sequence). CDR3 length: 15 residues. CDR3 sequence (DNA): TGTGCCAGCAGCCGAGGGGGGCAGTCTGGAAACACCATATATTTT. This gives the protein CASSRGGQSGNTIYF.

Of note for this clone: An end of the junction differs from the germline gene, which may be a read error. The chain combines TRBV5-5 with TRBJ1-5, with TRBD1 matching over 8 bases. This CDR3 is built from 14 residues. CDR1 is SGHKS, CDR2 YYEKEE, per germline (reference sequence). The CDR3, as DNA: TGCGCCAGCAGCCTAATACAGGGGGGACAGCCCCAGCATTTT. It yields the protein CASSLIQGGQPQHF.

The chain is built from TRBV5-4 and TRBJ1-4; the D gene is possibly TRBD1 (6 bases). The V end was cut by 5 bases, the J end by 8 bases, with 25 bases between. Looked up from germline, CDR1 is SGHNT and CDR2 is YYREEE (reference sequence). CDR3 length: 17 amino acids. This CDR3 reads CASRPWGTTTGKEKLFF. CDR3 coding DNA: TGTGCCAGCAGGCCTTGGGGGACAACCACCGGCAAGGAAAAACTGTTTTTT.

The gene calls are TRBV7-9 and TRBJ1-1; tentatively, D is TRBD1 (6 bases). Germline V gene sequence: CDR1 SEHNR, CDR2 FQNEAQ (reference sequence). Trimming took off 3 bases at V and 11 bases at J, with 10 bases between the two ends. The CDR3 extends over 11 amino acids. The CDR3 DNA follows: TGTGCCAGCAGCTTCGCGGGGGCCGCTTTCTTT. Translation: CASSFAGAAFF. Variable domain in full (rest from reference TRBV7-9 and TRBJ1-1): DTGVSQNPRHKITKRGQNVTFRCDPISEHNRLYWYRQTLGQGPEFLTYFQNEAQLEKSRLLSDRFSAERPKGSFSTLEIQRTEQGDSAMYLCASSFAGAAFFGQGTRLTVV.

The V gene is TRBV18, the J gene TRBJ2-2; 9 bases align to TRBD2. CDR1 and CDR2 from the germline V gene are KGHSH and LQKENI. Unmatched junction bases numbered 9, after V lost 0 bases and J lost 7 bases. The CDR3 is 17 residues long. This chain's CDR3 is CASSPPNSGSTGGELFF. In DNA, the CDR3 is TGTGCCAGCTCACCACCGAATAGCGGGAGTACGGGCGGGGAGCTGTTTTTT.

This chain connects TRBV18 to TRBJ2-1; 9 bases are shared with TRBD1. There are 15 residues in the CDR3. Germline values: CDR1 KGHSH, CDR2 LQKENI. V lost 5 bases to trimming and J lost 5 bases; unmatched junction nucleotides: 7. CDR3 DNA: TGTGCCAGCTCAACGGGACAGGGTCGGAACAATGAGCAGTTCTTC. It is translated as CASSTGQGRNNEQFF.

V gene TRBV6-4 combines with J gene TRBJ1-4; tentatively, D is TRBD1 (5 bases). CDR1 and CDR2 (germline): MRHNA, SNTAGT. This CDR3 spans 13 amino acids. V lost 6 bases, J lost 8 bases, and 13 bases lay in between. The CDR3 region has the DNA TGTGCCAGCAGGGCGGGGGTACGAGAAAAACTGTTTTTT. This translates into CASRAGVREKLFF.

The chain joins TRBV6-6 to TRBJ2-7, with D possibly matching TRBD2 (5 bases). CDR3 length equals 15 residues. Germline V gene sequence: CDR1 MNHNY, CDR2 SVGAGI (reference sequence). The V end lost 0 bases, the J end lost 3 bases, and 12 bases lay between the germline ends. The CDR3 here is CASSYSKLEDYEQYF. The DNA for the CDR3 is TGTGCCAGCAGTTACTCGAAACTAGAGGACTACGAGCAGTACTTC.

This clone was seen only once. The chain has TRBV6-6 and TRBJ1-4; D perhaps matches TRBD1 (6 bases). Trimming stripped 6 bases from V and 5 bases from J, with 13 bases between. Germline V gene lookup returns CDR1 MNHNY and CDR2 SVGAGI (reference sequence). There are 14 residues in the CDR3. CDR3 protein: CASSRGQINEKLFF. For the CDR3, the DNA is TGTGCCAGCAGCCGTGGACAGATAAATGAAAAACTGTTTTTT.

The rearrangement joins TRBV15 to TRBJ2-3, with D unresolved. The CDR3 contains 14 residues. The V gene lost 0 bases and the J gene lost 9 bases, with 13 bases spanning the gap. CDR1 LNHNV and CDR2 YYDKDF come from the germline V gene (reference sequence). For the CDR3, the DNA is TGTGCCACCAGCAGAGATCGAACTGCTGGGACGCAGTATTTT. This translates into CATSRDRTAGTQYF.